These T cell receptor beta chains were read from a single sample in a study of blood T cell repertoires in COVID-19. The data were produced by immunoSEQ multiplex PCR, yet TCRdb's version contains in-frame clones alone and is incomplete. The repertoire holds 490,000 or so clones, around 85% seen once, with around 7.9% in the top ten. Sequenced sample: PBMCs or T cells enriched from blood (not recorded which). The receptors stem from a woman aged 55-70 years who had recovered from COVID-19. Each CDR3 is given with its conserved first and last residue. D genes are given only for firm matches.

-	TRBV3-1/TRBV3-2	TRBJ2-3	CASSQLGSSQYF	TGTGCCAGCAGCCAACTAGGCAGTTCTCAGTATTTT
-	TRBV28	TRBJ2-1	CASTGGRGSYNEQFF	TGTGCCAGCACAGGGGGGCGAGGCTCCTACAATGAGCAGTTCTTC
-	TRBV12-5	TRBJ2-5	CASGSLSETQYF	TGTGCTAGTGGTTCTCTCTCAGAGACCCAGTACTTC
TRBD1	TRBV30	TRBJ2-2	CAWRTGTGVNTGELFF	TGTGCCTGGAGGACGGGGACAGGGGTTAACACCGGGGAGCTGTTTTTT
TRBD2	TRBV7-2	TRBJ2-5	CASSLTASGGARETQYF	TGTGCCAGCAGCCTTACGGCTAGCGGGGGGGCCCGGGAGACCCAGTACTTC
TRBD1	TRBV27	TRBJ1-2	CASSLGDRAGHGYTF	TGTGCCAGCAGTTTAGGGGACAGGGCGGGACATGGCTACACCTTC
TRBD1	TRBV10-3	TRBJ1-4	CAARGQGNEKLFF	TGTGCCGCCAGGGGGCAGGGTAATGAAAAACTGTTTTTT
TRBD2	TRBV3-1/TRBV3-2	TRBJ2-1	CASSQDVSGAWAEQFF	TGTGCCAGCAGCCAAGACGTCAGCGGGGCCTGGGCTGAGCAGTTCTTC
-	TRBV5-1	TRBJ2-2	CASSLASGFAGELFF	TGCGCCAGCAGCTTGGCCAGCGGTTTCGCCGGGGAGCTGTTTTTT
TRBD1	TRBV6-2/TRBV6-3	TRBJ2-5	CASNPGTGGETQYF	TGTGCCAGCAACCCCGGGACAGGGGGAGAGACCCAGTACTTC
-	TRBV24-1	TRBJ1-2	CATSDSDSYGYTF	TGTGCCACCAGTGACTCGGACAGTTATGGCTACACCTTC
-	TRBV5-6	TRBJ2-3	CASSEIELKDTQYF	TGTGCCAGCAGCGAAATCGAACTAAAAGATACGCAGTATTTT
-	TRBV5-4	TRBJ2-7	CASSFQGYYEQYF	TGTGCCAGCAGCTTCCAGGGATACTACGAGCAGTACTTC
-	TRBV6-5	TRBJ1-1	CASSLEATMNTEAFF	TGTGCCAGCAGCTTGGAGGCAACCATGAACACTGAAGCTTTCTTT
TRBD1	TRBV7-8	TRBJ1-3	CASSSWDSSGNTIYF	TGTGCCAGCAGCAGCTGGGACAGCTCTGGAAACACCATATATTTT
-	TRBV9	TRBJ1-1	CASSKRTVNTEAFF	TGTGCCAGCAGCAAGCGGACAGTGAACACTGAAGCTTTCTTT
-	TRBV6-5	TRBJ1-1	CASSYGIWGGTEAFF	TGTGCCAGCAGTTACGGTATTTGGGGAGGCACTGAAGCTTTCTTT
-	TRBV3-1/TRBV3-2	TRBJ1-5	CASSQSFEGYSNQPQHF	TGTGCCAGCAGTCAATCCTTTGAGGGCTATAGCAATCAGCCCCAGCATTTT
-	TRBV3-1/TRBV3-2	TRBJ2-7	CASSQGESEQYF	TGTGCCAGCAGCCAAGGGGAGAGCGAGCAGTACTTC
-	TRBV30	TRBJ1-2	CALIDTNYGYTF	TGTGCCTTGATAGACACGAACTATGGCTACACCTTC
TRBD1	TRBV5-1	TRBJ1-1	CASSLEGASNTEAFF	TGCGCCAGCAGCTTGGAGGGGGCCTCGAACACTGAAGCTTTCTTT
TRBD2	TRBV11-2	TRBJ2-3	CASSTRLAGATDTQYF	TGTGCCAGCAGCACCAGACTAGCGGGGGCCACAGATACGCAGTATTTT
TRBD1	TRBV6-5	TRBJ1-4	CASRAGTGRGEKLFF	TGTGCCAGCAGGGCTGGGACAGGGAGGGGAGAAAAACTGTTTTTT
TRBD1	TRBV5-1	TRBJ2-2	CASSFGGTGGRTGELFF	TGCGCCAGCAGCTTTGGAGGGACAGGGGGCCGGACCGGGGAGCTGTTTTTT
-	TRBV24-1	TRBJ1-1	CATSTGHLNTEAFF	TGTGCCACCAGTACTGGACACCTGAACACTGAAGCTTTCTTT
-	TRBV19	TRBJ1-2	CASSPRGELGYTF	TGTGCCAGTAGCCCGCGGGGAGAACTCGGCTACACCTTC
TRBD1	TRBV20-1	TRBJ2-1	CSASSGQAHHEQFF	TGCAGTGCTAGTTCGGGACAGGCCCACCATGAGCAGTTCTTC
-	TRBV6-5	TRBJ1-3	CASSYSGRSSGNTIYF	TGTGCCAGCAGTTACTCTGGCAGAAGCTCTGGAAACACCATATATTTT